These T cell receptor beta chains were read from a single sample in a study of cytomegalovirus exposure and HLA in healthy donors. The data were produced by immunoSEQ multiplex PCR, yet TCRdb's version contains in-frame clones alone and is incomplete. The sample comprises 150,000 or so clones, roughly 75% of which are singletons, and approximately 2.4% rests with the top ten. Sequencing used PBMCs. The receptor set was obtained from a female donor in good health and CMV-seronegative. CDR3s include the opening cysteine and the closing phenylalanine or tryptophan. Fields, in order: D gene, V gene, clone size, J gene, CDR3 DNA, CDR3 protein. D genes are given only for firm matches. Some rows have no size entry. The others give once, few or many, or a class for an expanded clone.

d_call: NA
v_call: TRBV20-1
clone_size: NA
j_call: TRBJ2-5
cdr3_nt: TGCAGTGCTAGAAGGCGGGCCTCCCAGTACTTC
cdr3_aa: CSARRRASQYF

d_call: TRBD2
v_call: TRBV5-1
clone_size: NA
j_call: TRBJ2-1
cdr3_nt: TGCGCCAGCAGCGGCGGGGGGGGAGCGAATGAGCAGTTCTTC
cdr3_aa: CASSGGGGANEQFF

d_call: TRBD2
v_call: TRBV7-6
clone_size: NA
j_call: TRBJ2-5
cdr3_nt: TGTGCCAGCAGCTTGGAGACTAGCGGGGGGTACCAAGAGACCCAGTACTTC
cdr3_aa: CASSLETSGGYQETQYF

d_call: NA
v_call: TRBV19
clone_size: NA
j_call: TRBJ1-5
cdr3_nt: TGTGCCAGTACTATCTGGGGGGATGGTCAGCCCCAGCATTTT
cdr3_aa: CASTIWGDGQPQHF

d_call: NA
v_call: TRBV25-1
clone_size: few
j_call: TRBJ1-4
cdr3_nt: TGTGCCAGCAGTGAATTTAGTGGGGGGATGAGAGAAAAACTGTTTTTT
cdr3_aa: CASSEFSGGMREKLFF

d_call: NA
v_call: TRBV6-5
clone_size: once
j_call: TRBJ1-3
cdr3_nt: TGTGCCAGCAGTTACTCGGCAACCGCTGGAAACACCATATATTTT
cdr3_aa: CASSYSATAGNTIYF

d_call: TRBD1
v_call: TRBV4-1
clone_size: NA
j_call: TRBJ1-2
cdr3_nt: TGCGCCAGCAGCCAAGAACAGGGGAACTATGGCTACACCTTC
cdr3_aa: CASSQEQGNYGYTF

d_call: TRBD1
v_call: TRBV27
clone_size: NA
j_call: TRBJ1-1
cdr3_nt: TGTGCCAGCAGTGGGGCCCCCTTTCGACAGGGATCGAACACTGAAGCCTTCTTT
cdr3_aa: CASSGAPFRQGSNTEAFF

d_call: TRBD2
v_call: TRBV6-1
clone_size: NA
j_call: TRBJ2-1
cdr3_nt: TGTGCCAGCAGCGTAGCGGGTTCGGGGAATGAGCAGTTCTTC
cdr3_aa: CASSVAGSGNEQFF

d_call: NA
v_call: TRBV29-1
clone_size: NA
j_call: TRBJ2-5
cdr3_nt: TGCAGCGTTGGGGCCGGATCAGTTAAGACCCAGTACTTC
cdr3_aa: CSVGAGSVKTQYF

d_call: TRBD1
v_call: TRBV13
clone_size: few
j_call: TRBJ2-7
cdr3_nt: TGTGCCAGCAGCTTAGGTGAGGGAAGCGGGACAGGGTGGAACGAGCAGTACTTC
cdr3_aa: CASSLGEGSGTGWNEQYF

d_call: NA
v_call: TRBV5-1
clone_size: NA
j_call: TRBJ2-2
cdr3_nt: TGCGCCAGCAGCTTGCCCCCTTCAGGCGGGACCGGGGAGCTGTTTTTT
cdr3_aa: CASSLPPSGGTGELFF

d_call: NA
v_call: TRBV4-3
clone_size: NA
j_call: TRBJ2-2
cdr3_nt: TGCGCCAGCAGCCAAGATTGGGCAGGGGTGGTCACCGGGGAGCTGTTTTTT
cdr3_aa: CASSQDWAGVVTGELFF

d_call: NA
v_call: TRBV9
clone_size: few
j_call: TRBJ2-6
cdr3_nt: TGTGCCAGCAGCGACCAGGGTTCGGGGGCCAACGTCCTGACTTTC
cdr3_aa: CASSDQGSGANVLTF

d_call: TRBD1
v_call: TRBV9
clone_size: NA
j_call: TRBJ2-7
cdr3_nt: TGTGCCAGCAGCCCCCGGGACAGCCTGACCTACGAGCAGTACTTC
cdr3_aa: CASSPRDSLTYEQYF

d_call: NA
v_call: TRBV7-2
clone_size: NA
j_call: TRBJ1-5
cdr3_nt: TGTGCCAGCAGCCCTTCAGGTTCCCGGGAAGGTCCCCAGCATTTT
cdr3_aa: CASSPSGSREGPQHF

d_call: NA
v_call: TRBV28
clone_size: NA
j_call: TRBJ1-1
cdr3_nt: TGTGCCAGCAGACCCTGGATTTCCACGGGGAACACTGAAGCTTTCTTT
cdr3_aa: CASRPWISTGNTEAFF

d_call: NA
v_call: TRBV28
clone_size: NA
j_call: TRBJ2-7
cdr3_nt: TGTGCCAGCAGTCCTCTACACAGGGCACGGGAGCAGTACTTC
cdr3_aa: CASSPLHRAREQYF

d_call: NA
v_call: TRBV14
clone_size: few
j_call: TRBJ1-2
cdr3_nt: TGTGCCAGCAGCCGCAGGGGCTCCTACTTGGATGGCTACACCTTC
cdr3_aa: CASSRRGSYLDGYTF

d_call: NA
v_call: TRBV5-1
clone_size: NA
j_call: TRBJ2-7
cdr3_nt: TGCGCCAGCAGCTTTGGCAGGGGCCACGAGCAGTACTTC
cdr3_aa: CASSFGRGHEQYF

d_call: NA
v_call: TRBV7-6
clone_size: NA
j_call: TRBJ1-1
cdr3_nt: TGTGCCAGCAGTTCTACAGGGTACGGCACTGAAGCTTTCTTT
cdr3_aa: CASSSTGYGTEAFF

d_call: TRBD2
v_call: TRBV9
clone_size: NA
j_call: TRBJ2-3
cdr3_nt: TGTGCCAGCAGCGTAGGAGGTAGCGGGGGGGCCACAGATACGCAGTATTTT
cdr3_aa: CASSVGGSGGATDTQYF

d_call: NA
v_call: TRBV7-3
clone_size: NA
j_call: TRBJ1-2
cdr3_nt: TGTGCCAGCAGCGAACATCGGGGAAGCGGCTACACCTTC
cdr3_aa: CASSEHRGSGYTF

d_call: TRBD2
v_call: TRBV6-1
clone_size: NA
j_call: TRBJ2-5
cdr3_nt: TGTGCCAGCAGTGAATACGGCGGGGGGAAGTACCAAGAGACCCAGTACTTC
cdr3_aa: CASSEYGGGKYQETQYF

d_call: TRBD2
v_call: TRBV5-1
clone_size: few
j_call: TRBJ2-2
cdr3_nt: TGCGCCAGCAGCTTTAACGCGGGAGGGCGGACCGGGGAGCTGTTTTTT
cdr3_aa: CASSFNAGGRTGELFF

d_call: TRBD1
v_call: TRBV19
clone_size: NA
j_call: TRBJ2-6
cdr3_nt: TGTGCCAGTAGTCTACAGGGGTCTGGGGCCAACGTCCTGACTTTC
cdr3_aa: CASSLQGSGANVLTF

d_call: NA
v_call: TRBV2
clone_size: NA
j_call: TRBJ1-2
cdr3_nt: TGTGCCAGCAGCCCACAGGGTGATAGGTATGGCTACACCTTC
cdr3_aa: CASSPQGDRYGYTF

d_call: TRBD1
v_call: TRBV28
clone_size: NA
j_call: TRBJ1-3
cdr3_nt: TGTGCCAGCCACCCCGGGACAGGGACGGAACCACTCGGAAACACCATATATTTT
cdr3_aa: CASHPGTGTEPLGNTIYF

d_call: TRBD1
v_call: TRBV7-3
clone_size: NA
j_call: TRBJ2-7
cdr3_nt: TGTGCCAGCAGCCGGGGACAGGCTTACGAGCAGTACTTC
cdr3_aa: CASSRGQAYEQYF

d_call: NA
v_call: TRBV20-1
clone_size: few
j_call: TRBJ2-1
cdr3_nt: TGCAGTGCTAAACTGTGGAATGAGCAGTTCTTC
cdr3_aa: CSAKLWNEQFF

d_call: NA
v_call: TRBV6-4
clone_size: NA
j_call: TRBJ2-1
cdr3_nt: TGTGCCAGCAGTGACGAAACGGCAGGGTACAATGAGCAGTTCTTC
cdr3_aa: CASSDETAGYNEQFF

d_call: NA
v_call: TRBV6-1
clone_size: NA
j_call: TRBJ1-2
cdr3_nt: TGTGCCAGCCTATACACAGGGAACTATGGCTACACCTTC
cdr3_aa: CASLYTGNYGYTF

d_call: NA
v_call: TRBV5-1
clone_size: NA
j_call: TRBJ2-5
cdr3_nt: TGCGCCAGCAGCTTGGAGGGCAGGGTAGAGACCCAGTACTTC
cdr3_aa: CASSLEGRVETQYF

d_call: NA
v_call: TRBV5-1
clone_size: NA
j_call: TRBJ1-5
cdr3_nt: TGCGCCAGCAGCTTGGCCGCAGGTCCCAATCAGCCCCAGCATTTT
cdr3_aa: CASSLAAGPNQPQHF

d_call: NA
v_call: TRBV25-1
clone_size: few
j_call: TRBJ1-1
cdr3_nt: TGTGCCAGCAGTGAATTAGGGGCCGGGGAAGCTTTCTTT
cdr3_aa: CASSELGAGEAFF

d_call: NA
v_call: TRBV15
clone_size: once
j_call: TRBJ2-7
cdr3_nt: TGTGCCACCAGCAGCCTAGTAACTGGGGAGCAGTACTTC
cdr3_aa: CATSSLVTGEQYF

d_call: NA
v_call: TRBV7-8
clone_size: NA
j_call: TRBJ1-6
cdr3_nt: TGTGCCAGCAGCCCTGACGAACGGACAGAAGCACCCCTCCACTTT
cdr3_aa: CASSPDERTEAPLHF

d_call: NA
v_call: TRBV6-6
clone_size: NA
j_call: TRBJ2-1
cdr3_nt: TGTGCCAGCAGTTACGACCCCAGGGATCTGTCCTTCTTC
cdr3_aa: CASSYDPRDLSFF

d_call: TRBD1
v_call: TRBV7-2
clone_size: NA
j_call: TRBJ2-2
cdr3_nt: TGTGCCAGCAGCTTACAAGGGGGCAGCCGATCCGGGGAGCTGTTTTTT
cdr3_aa: CASSLQGGSRSGELFF

d_call: TRBD1
v_call: TRBV28
clone_size: NA
j_call: TRBJ1-5
cdr3_nt: TGTGCCAGCAGTTTATCCAAATATGGGGGACAGTGGACTCAGCCCCAGCATTTT
cdr3_aa: CASSLSKYGGQWTQPQHF

d_call: TRBD1
v_call: TRBV5-1
clone_size: few
j_call: TRBJ2-2
cdr3_nt: TGCGCCAGCAGCTCCCTGGGACAGTCTACCGGGGAGCTGTTTTTT
cdr3_aa: CASSSLGQSTGELFF

d_call: TRBD2
v_call: TRBV11-2
clone_size: NA
j_call: TRBJ2-3
cdr3_nt: TGTGCCAGCAGCCCGCCGGGACTAGCGGGGGAGGATACGCAGTATTTT
cdr3_aa: CASSPPGLAGEDTQYF

d_call: TRBD1
v_call: TRBV4-1
clone_size: NA
j_call: TRBJ1-5
cdr3_nt: TGCGCCAGCAGCCAAGTGGGCAGGGGGCAGCATCAGCCCCAGCATTTT
cdr3_aa: CASSQVGRGQHQPQHF

d_call: NA
v_call: TRBV9
clone_size: NA
j_call: TRBJ2-7
cdr3_nt: TGTGCCAGAGGGGGTCGCGAGCAGTACTTC
cdr3_aa: CARGGREQYF

d_call: NA
v_call: TRBV11-1
clone_size: NA
j_call: TRBJ2-1
cdr3_nt: TGTGCCAGCAGCTTTAGTGAAAATGAGCAGTTCTTC
cdr3_aa: CASSFSENEQFF

d_call: NA
v_call: TRBV7-9
clone_size: NA
j_call: TRBJ2-5
cdr3_nt: TGTGCCAGCAGCGGTAGGCAGGGAGAGACCCAGTACTTC
cdr3_aa: CASSGRQGETQYF

d_call: NA
v_call: TRBV15
clone_size: NA
j_call: TRBJ1-3
cdr3_nt: TGTGCCACCACTTTCGCGCCGGTCTCTGGAAACACCATATATTTT
cdr3_aa: CATTFAPVSGNTIYF

d_call: TRBD1
v_call: TRBV7-9
clone_size: NA
j_call: TRBJ1-2
cdr3_nt: TGTGCCAGCAGCCCAACCCCGAGCCCAGGGGGTGGCTACACCTTC
cdr3_aa: CASSPTPSPGGGYTF

d_call: TRBD1
v_call: TRBV6-5
clone_size: NA
j_call: TRBJ2-7
cdr3_nt: TGTGCCAGCAGTTACTCGAGACAGGGGATTAGTGGCGAGCAGTACTTC
cdr3_aa: CASSYSRQGISGEQYF

d_call: NA
v_call: TRBV29-1
clone_size: NA
j_call: TRBJ2-1
cdr3_nt: TGCAGCGTCTCCCTACAGGGATTGGTCAACAATGAGCAGTTCTTC
cdr3_aa: CSVSLQGLVNNEQFF

d_call: NA
v_call: TRBV6-6
clone_size: NA
j_call: TRBJ2-2
cdr3_nt: TGTGCCAGCAGCCTTAGCGGAGGCGCGAACACCGGGGAGCTGTTTTTT
cdr3_aa: CASSLSGGANTGELFF

d_call: TRBD2
v_call: TRBV7-3
clone_size: NA
j_call: TRBJ2-1
cdr3_nt: TGTGCCAGCAGCTCCCGGGGGGGGCCTAGCGGGAGGAACGCCAATGAGCAGTTCTTC
cdr3_aa: CASSSRGGPSGRNANEQFF

d_call: TRBD1
v_call: TRBV7-9
clone_size: NA
j_call: TRBJ1-2
cdr3_nt: TGTGCCAGCAGCTTAGTAGGGGACAGAGCTAACTATGGCTACACCTTC
cdr3_aa: CASSLVGDRANYGYTF

d_call: TRBD2
v_call: TRBV7-6
clone_size: NA
j_call: TRBJ2-1
cdr3_nt: TGTGCCAGCAGCTTCCTTAGCGGGGGGGACAATGAGCAGTTCTTC
cdr3_aa: CASSFLSGGDNEQFF

d_call: NA
v_call: TRBV4-2
clone_size: many
j_call: TRBJ2-2
cdr3_nt: TGTGCCAGCAGCCAAGATTCCCGGGAGATGGTCACCGGGGAGCTGTTTTTT
cdr3_aa: CASSQDSREMVTGELFF